These 5 T cell receptor beta chains were sequenced from one sample in a study of technical replicates of blood from several donors (dated by TCRdb to the late 2010s). Library method: the immunoSEQ multiplex PCR assay. The immuneACCESS repertoire file appears here via TCRdb, limited to in-frame rearrangements. These files lack a portion of the clones; in checked studies, under half of the deficit traces to unresolved V genes, and the cause of the others is not known. Within this sample are roughly 70,000 clones, with roughly 92% of them counted one time only. 0.38% of the sample rests with the top ten. Source material: T cells isolated from PBMCs. Receptor source: a human donor in good health.

The V and J genes are TRBV7-8 and TRBJ1-1, with D unclear. The V gene lost 5 bases and the J gene lost 0 bases, with 10 bases spanning the gap. This CDR3 region has 14 residues. Germline loops: CDR1 SGHVS, CDR2 FQNEAQ. CDR3 coding DNA: TGTGCCAGCAGCCCCTTCGCGATGAACACTGAAGCTTTCTTT. It codes for CASSPFAMNTEAFF.

The chain couples TRBV5-8 to TRBJ1-1, with TRBD1 matching 8 bases. CDR3 size: 15 residues. J was trimmed by 5 bases and V by 0 bases; bases with no gene match: 6. Germline CDR1 and CDR2: SGHTS and YDEGEE. The CDR3 spells CASSLDTGGRTEAFF. DNA of the CDR3: TGTGCCAGCAGCTTGGATACAGGGGGGAGAACTGAAGCTTTCTTT.

The rearrangement links TRBV25-1 to TRBJ1-5; 8 bases map to TRBD1. The CDR3 has 16 residues. With V trimmed by 6 bases and J by 1 base, 8 bases remained unmatched. CDR1 is MGHDK and CDR2 is SYGVNS in the germline V gene. CDR3 sequence (DNA): TGTGCCAGCAGCCCCGGGACAGGCTTGAGCAATCAGCCCCAGCATTTT. This translates into CASSPGTGLSNQPQHF.

The gene calls are TRBV28 and TRBJ2-2; 10 bases are a match to TRBD2. The CDR3 runs to 15 residues. Trimming at V came to 8 bases and at J to 4 bases, leaving 7 bases not matched to a gene. CDR1 is MDHEN, CDR2 SYDVKM, per germline. This chain's CDR3 is CASSRTSGATGELFF. For the CDR3, the DNA is TGTGCCAGCTCCCGGACTAGCGGAGCCACCGGGGAGCTGTTTTTT.

This clone was observed once. The gene calls are TRBV6-5 and TRBJ2-1; D is unresolved. V was cut by 11 bases and J by 8 bases, with 19 bases left in between. The CDR3 covers 13 residues. The V gene's germline CDR1 is MNHEY and CDR2 SVGAGI. CDR3 DNA: TGTGCCTCTTTGGGCCGTTTTTTCGATGAGCAGTTCTTC. Translating it yields CASLGRFFDEQFF.